Sequencing of this TCR beta chain was carried out in a study of OX40 agonist ivuxolimab in advanced cancers. General study findings and limits: Normalized expansion of T-cell clones was also low for some nonresponders.

This clone was detected only once. As yet, its antigen is unknown. The germline V and J ends were trimmed by 2 bases and 6 bases, with 20 bases remaining between them. CDR1 and CDR2 from the germline V gene are SEHNR and FQNEAQ (reference sequence). This CDR3 has 17 amino acids. Sequenced by immunoSEQ multiplex PCR; TCRdb stores in-frame clones only, minus some. The sample consists of some 40,000 clones, 85% to 95% of them appearing once. The chain employs TRBV7-9 and TRBJ2-1; D call uncertain. The sample in question was CD4+ or CD8+ T cells sorted from blood, obtained in a trial of the OX40 agonist ivuxolimab. This receptor was obtained from an adult with an advanced solid tumor such as melanoma, head and neck, liver or kidney cancer. In DNA form, the CDR3 reads TGTGCCAGCAGCTTAAAGGATTGGAACTTGGGCGGCAATGAGCAGTTCTTC. Its protein product is CASSLKDWNLGGNEQFF.